This TCR beta chain was sequenced in a study of T cells after yellow fever vaccination. Study-wide results and caveats: Clones that expanded after primary vaccination mostly reappeared after the booster (roughly 95% CD4, approximately 89% CD8).

About this clonotype: Its antigen is unknown.

TCRdb reprocessed the 5' RACE reads via MiXCR and lists one record per CDR3 protein. This table holds roughly 99,000 distinct CDR3 sequences, roughly 5.2% found once. The sample consisted of CD8+ T cells sorted from PBMCs, taken 10 days after the yellow fever booster vaccination. The sequence came from a man aged 18 to 30 who received the YFV17D yellow fever vaccine.

The CDR3 region is CATSRDRGNYGYTF. CDR3 in DNA: TGTGCCACCAGCAGAGATAGGGGTAACTATGGCTACACCTTC. This chain links TRBV15 with TRBJ1-2, with a possible D match to TRBD1 (5 bases). V was pared by 0 bases and J by 1 base, with 6 bases between. This CDR3 is built from 14 residues. Germline V gene sequence: CDR1 LNHNV, CDR2 YYDKDF (reference sequence).